Below, 29 T cell receptor beta chains from the same sample are listed, as sequenced in a study of regulatory T cells in long-lasting Graves disease. Time point of the sample: persistent/refractory GD, antithyroid drugs over 5 years with positive TRAb. After RNA was extracted from PBMCs, the TCR library was made from it. To make TCR beta libraries, researchers used iRepertoire HTBI primers and Arm-PCR of CDR3 regions. From the multiplex PCR reads, TCRdb called clonotypes with MiXCR, one entry per CDR3 protein. The sample records roughly 470,000 distinct CDR3 sequences, roughly 20% being singletons. The source was peripheral blood mononuclear cells (PBMCs), collected when the disease was refractory, from a patient treated with antithyroid drugs. These receptors were taken from a female donor with Graves disease.

This chain connects TRBV5-1 to TRBJ2-2; the D gene could be TRBD1 or TRBD2 (5 bases each). V lost 5 bases and J lost 7, with 12 bases in between. This CDR3 contains 13 residues. Germline V gene data show CDR1 as SGHRS and CDR2 as YFSETQ. The CDR3 DNA reads as TGCGCCAGCAGTTCTTTGGGGGACGGGGAGCTGTTTTTT. It encodes CASSSLGDGELFF.

V and J are TRBV11-2 and TRBJ2-7; TRBD2 aligns across 11 bases. V shed 5 bases, J shed 5 bases, and the junction held 8 bases outside the gene matches. Germline V gene lookup returns CDR1 SGHAT and CDR2 FQNNGV. CDR3 size: 15 residues. The CDR3 region has the DNA TGTGCCAGCAGCCAGACTAGCGGGACGTCCCACGAGCAGTACTTC. Translation gives CASSQTSGTSHEQYF.

This clonotype has a handful of counts. The chain combines TRBV14 with TRBJ1-2; D not resolved. The CDR3 consists of 12 residues. The germline V gene has CDR1 SGHDN and CDR2 FVKESK. Trimming cost V 0 bases and J 2 bases, with 1 base left between them. The chain's CDR3 is CASSQDNYGYTF. As DNA, the CDR3 is TGTGCCAGCAGCCAAGACAACTATGGCTACACCTTC.

This clonotype showed up many times. The V and J genes are TRBV7-6 and TRBJ2-7, with D possibly being TRBD1 or TRBD2 (5 bases each). From germline, CDR1 is SGHVS and CDR2 FNYEAQ. Trimming pared 1 base from V and 4 bases from J, leaving 14 bases between. The CDR3 has 15 residues. CDR3 protein: CASSLDTSGGYEQYF. In nucleotides, the CDR3 is TGTGCCAGCAGCTTAGACACTAGTGGGGGATACGAGCAGTACTTC.

This clonotype was seen only a few times. The chain employs TRBV6-5 and TRBJ2-7, with 12 bases matching TRBD2. The germline CDR1 and CDR2 sequences are MNHEY and SVGAGI. J gave up 5 bases and V 2 bases, and 16 bases lay outside the gene matches. This CDR3 is 19 amino acids long. CDR3 DNA sequence: TGTGCCAGCAGTTACCACCCCCCGGCGGCTAGCGGGAGGGGTAACGAGCAGTACTTC. Its translation: CASSYHPPAASGRGNEQYF.

There are a few counts of this clonotype. CDR3 residues: CASSIRLAGGRYEQYF. Written as DNA, the CDR3 is TGTGCCAGTAGTATCCGATTGGCGGGAGGCCGATACGAGCAGTACTTC. The J gene is TRBJ2-7, the V gene TRBV19, with TRBD2 identical over 8 bases. The CDR3 is made up of 16 amino acids. Germline-derived CDR1 and CDR2 are LNHDA and SQIVND (reference sequence). Germline trimming cut 3 bases from V and 4 bases from J; bases unmatched to any gene: 11.

The chain links TRBV9 to TRBJ2-2, with 9 bases that match TRBD2. Looked up from germline, CDR1 is SGDLS and CDR2 is YYNGEE. V gave up 1 base and J gave up 5 bases; unmatched junction bases: 9. CDR3 size: 17 residues. The CDR3 protein is CASSVSTLAGKTGELFF. The CDR3 nucleotides read TGTGCCAGCAGCGTATCTACCCTAGCGGGAAAGACCGGGGAGCTGTTTTTT.

This clonotype was counted ten times or more. The genes are TRBV29-1 and TRBJ2-7; the D is unclear. The germline V gene encodes CDR1 SQVTM and CDR2 ANQGSEA. V lost 3 bases and J lost 5, with 8 bases in between. The CDR3 sequence is 11 residues long. The CDR3 sequence: CSVELVHEQYF. CDR3 DNA sequence: TGCAGCGTTGAGCTCGTCCACGAGCAGTACTTC.

This clonotype was seen more than once but under ten times. The V call is TRBV7-9, the J call TRBJ2-7; 7 nucleotides match TRBD1. V shed 1 base, J shed 3 bases, and the junction held 6 bases outside the gene matches. The CDR3 contains 15 residues. Germline-derived CDR1 and CDR2 are SEHNR and FQNEAQ (reference sequence). The CDR3 protein is CASSLGQGMHYEQYF. Here the CDR3 DNA reads TGTGCCAGCAGCTTAGGACAGGGCATGCACTACGAGCAGTACTTC.

This clonotype was picked up many times. The chain recombines TRBV28 with TRBJ2-2; D unclear. Trimming cost V 5 bases and J 0 bases, with 10 bases left between them. CDR3 size: 15 residues. Germline V gene sequence: CDR1 MDHEN, CDR2 SYDVKM. CDR3 sequence (DNA): TGTGCCAGCAGTCCTGCCCGACCGAACACCGGGGAGCTGTTTTTT. Residues: CASSPARPNTGELFF.

The gene calls are TRBV7-9 and TRBJ1-2; TRBD1 might be the D (6 bases). There are 16 residues in the CDR3. Germline loops: CDR1 SEHNR, CDR2 FQNEAQ (reference sequence). V was clipped by 3 bases and J by 7 bases, with 21 bases between them. The CDR3 region is CASSFIVLQGFGGYTF. The CDR3 bases are TGTGCCAGCAGCTTCATAGTCCTACAGGGTTTTGGTGGCTACACCTTC.

The sample holds many counts of this clonotype. The chain combines TRBV7-2 with TRBJ2-7; D unresolved. V lost 0 bases to trimming and J lost 2 bases, with 5 bases between them. The CDR3 length is 13 residues. Looked up from germline, CDR1 is SGHTA and CDR2 is FQGNSA. The CDR3: CASSLAPPYEQYF. The DNA of the CDR3 is TGTGCCAGCAGCTTAGCACCCCCCTACGAGCAGTACTTC.

The genes are TRBV6-1 and TRBJ1-2; 9 nucleotides align to TRBD1. V gave up 7 bases and J gave up 2 bases; unmatched junction bases: 5. The length of the CDR3 is 14 residues. Germline-derived CDR1 and CDR2 are MNHNS and SASEGT. The CDR3 spells CASMGTGRNYGYTF. Here the CDR3 DNA reads TGTGCCAGCATGGGGACAGGGCGGAACTATGGCTACACCTTC.

The chain recombines TRBV5-1 with TRBJ2-2; D is uncertain. V dropped 1 base and J dropped 0 bases, with 10 bases sitting between them. Looked up from germline, CDR1 is SGHRS and CDR2 is YFSETQ. The CDR3 length is 16 residues. The DNA for the CDR3 is TGCGCCAGCAGCTTGTTTGCAGACCCGAACACCGGGGAGCTGTTTTTT. It is translated as CASSLFADPNTGELFF.

This clonotype was observed many times. The V call is TRBV7-9, the J call TRBJ2-7, with D possibly called TRBD1 or TRBD2 (5 bases each). The CDR3 sequence is 12 residues long. The germline gives CDR1 SEHNR, CDR2 FQNEAQ (reference sequence). The V and J ends lost 6 bases and 5 bases respectively, with 11 bases between them. The CDR3 here is CASRSGTDEQYF. DNA of the CDR3: TGTGCCAGCAGGTCCGGGACCGACGAGCAGTACTTC.

The table lists this clonotype with a few counts. The CDR3 is CASSEVQGGGEQYF. Written as DNA, the CDR3 is TGTGCCAGCAGTGAGGTTCAGGGGGGAGGGGAGCAGTACTTC. The V and J genes are TRBV2 and TRBJ2-7; D may be TRBD1 or TRBD2 (7 bases each). V was pared by 3 bases and J by 7 bases, with 16 bases between. Germline V gene lookup returns CDR1 SNHLY and CDR2 FYNNEI. The CDR3 covers 14 residues.

J is TRBJ2-3 and V is TRBV19, with D perhaps matching TRBD2 (5 bases). The V end lost 6 bases, the J end lost 2 bases, and 15 bases lay between the germline ends. The CDR3 spans 15 residues. CDR1 and CDR2 from the germline V gene are LNHDA and SQIVND (reference sequence). The CDR3 sequence is CASRPGERFTDTQYF. The CDR3 DNA is TGTGCCAGTAGACCTGGGGAGCGGTTCACAGATACGCAGTATTTT.

This clonotype was observed a handful of times. J is TRBJ2-3 and V is TRBV7-9; D is ambiguous. V lost 4 bases, J lost 9 bases, and 14 bases lay in between. Germline V lookup: CDR1 SEHNR, CDR2 FQNEAQ (reference sequence). The CDR3 totals 13 residues. DNA of the CDR3: TGTGCCAGCAGCTCCCCGGACCCCCGGACGCAGTATTTT. Translating it yields CASSSPDPRTQYF.

The rearrangement joins TRBV7-8 to TRBJ1-2, with 8 bases aligning to TRBD1. The CDR3 contains 15 residues. The V and J ends lost 0 bases and 3 bases, in that order; junction bases with no gene match: 3. The germline gives CDR1 SGHVS, CDR2 FQNEAQ. CDR3: CASSLAAGGHYGYTF. The CDR3 bases are TGTGCCAGCAGCTTAGCGGCAGGGGGCCACTATGGCTACACCTTC.

This clonotype has a count of ten or more. The V gene is TRBV29-1, the J gene TRBJ1-6, with D uncertain. CDR1 and CDR2 from the germline V gene are SQVTM and ANQGSEA. The V gene lost 3 bases and the J gene lost 3 bases, with 12 bases spanning the gap. The CDR3 has 15 residues. CDR3 DNA: TGCAGCGTTGATAAGAGGGTGATCTATAATTCACCCCTCCACTTT. This encodes CSVDKRVIYNSPLHF. Full variable domain (outside the CDR3, taken from reference TRBV29-1 and TRBJ1-6): SAVISQKPSRDICQRGTSLTIQCQVDSQVTMMFWYRQQPGQSLTLIATANQGSEATYESGFVIDKFPISRPNLTFSTLTVSNMSPEDSSIYLCSVDKRVIYNSPLHFGNGTRLTVT.

V and J are TRBV29-1 and TRBJ2-2, with D perhaps matching TRBD1 or TRBD2 (5 bases each). Trimming took off 6 bases at V and 5 bases at J, with 13 bases between the two ends. Germline values: CDR1 SQVTM, CDR2 ANQGSEA. The CDR3 is 13 amino acids. The DNA for the CDR3 is TGCAGCGTCTGGGGGATCAGTACCGGGGAGCTGTTTTTT. Amino acids: CSVWGISTGELFF.

The J gene is TRBJ1-6, the V gene TRBV6-5; no reliable D call. CDR3 length: 16 residues. Per the germline V gene, CDR1 is MNHEY and CDR2 is SVGAGI. V lost 2 bases, J lost 7 bases, and 15 bases lay in between. The CDR3 DNA is TGTGCCAGCAGTTACACCCCGGGAGGGTTAAATTCACCCCTCCACTTT. Amino acids: CASSYTPGGLNSPLHF.

The J gene is TRBJ2-7, the V gene TRBV11-3, with 8 bases lining up with TRBD1. The length of the CDR3 is 13 residues. V lost 3 bases, J lost 7 bases, and 5 bases stayed unmatched. Germline CDR1 and CDR2: SGHNT and YENEEA. CDR3 amino acids: CASSFSGGREQYF. The CDR3, as DNA: TGTGCCAGCAGCTTCTCAGGGGGCCGGGAGCAGTACTTC.

The gene calls are TRBV29-1 and TRBJ2-7; 11 bases are a match to TRBD2. Germline CDR1 is SQVTM and CDR2 is ANQGSEA. The CDR3 runs 12 residues. Trimming at V came to 5 bases and at J to 3 bases, leaving 0 bases not matched to a gene. CDR3 nucleotides: TGCAGCGTTACTAGCGGGAGCTACGAGCAGTACTTC. Translating it yields CSVTSGSYEQYF.

As concerns this clonotype: A read error may explain this, as a much larger clone is one base away. The CDR3 does not end in the conserved phenylalanine or tryptophan, so this is likely a read error. This chain connects TRBV28 to TRBJ1-6; 9 bases line up with TRBD1. This CDR3 comprises 15 residues. After removal of 4 bases from V and 6 bases from J, the junction contained 4 bases not matched to a gene. From germline, CDR1 is MDHEN and CDR2 SYDVKM. The CDR3 DNA reads TGTGCCAGCAGTTCGGCGGGACAGGGTAATTCACCCCTCCACCTT. It yields the protein CASSSAGQGNSPLHL.

This clonotype has a count of ten or more. The chain joins TRBV29-1 to TRBJ2-5; the D gene is possibly TRBD1 (5 bases). CDR3 length: 12 amino acids. V lost 4 bases, J lost 3 bases, and 9 bases lay in between. CDR1 SQVTM and CDR2 ANQGSEA come from the germline V gene. The CDR3 region has the DNA TGCAGCGTTGGAAAGACAGAAGAGACCCAGTACTTC. It specifies CSVGKTEETQYF.

Ten or more counts support this clonotype. The chain has TRBV7-3 and TRBJ2-5; a weak D match, TRBD2 (6 bases). This CDR3 is 14 amino acids long. The V end lost 4 bases, the J end lost 5 bases, and 14 bases lay between the germline ends. The germline V gene has CDR1 SGHTA and CDR2 FQGTGA. CDR3 in amino acids: CASSSGPGEETQYF. The CDR3, as DNA: TGTGCCAGCAGCTCGGGACCGGGGGAGGAGACCCAGTACTTC.

This clonotype was recorded many times. The V gene is TRBV15, the J gene TRBJ1-1, with no clear D. This CDR3 spans 15 amino acids. CDR1 and CDR2 from the germline V gene are LNHNV and YYDKDF (reference sequence). Trimming removed 5 bases at V and 0 bases at J, with 13 bases between. The chain's CDR3 is CATSPTSQVNTEAFF. CDR3 DNA sequence: TGTGCCACCAGCCCTACAAGCCAGGTGAACACTGAAGCTTTCTTT.

This clonotype was found a few times. The chain employs TRBV20-1 and TRBJ1-1; D perhaps matches TRBD1 (6 bases). The V gene's germline CDR1 is DFQATT and CDR2 SNEGSKA (reference sequence). This CDR3 comprises 13 residues. V lost 1 base and J lost 1, with 7 bases in between. The CDR3 is CSARGTANTEAFF. CDR3 nucleotides: TGCAGTGCTAGAGGGACAGCGAACACTGAAGCTTTCTTT.